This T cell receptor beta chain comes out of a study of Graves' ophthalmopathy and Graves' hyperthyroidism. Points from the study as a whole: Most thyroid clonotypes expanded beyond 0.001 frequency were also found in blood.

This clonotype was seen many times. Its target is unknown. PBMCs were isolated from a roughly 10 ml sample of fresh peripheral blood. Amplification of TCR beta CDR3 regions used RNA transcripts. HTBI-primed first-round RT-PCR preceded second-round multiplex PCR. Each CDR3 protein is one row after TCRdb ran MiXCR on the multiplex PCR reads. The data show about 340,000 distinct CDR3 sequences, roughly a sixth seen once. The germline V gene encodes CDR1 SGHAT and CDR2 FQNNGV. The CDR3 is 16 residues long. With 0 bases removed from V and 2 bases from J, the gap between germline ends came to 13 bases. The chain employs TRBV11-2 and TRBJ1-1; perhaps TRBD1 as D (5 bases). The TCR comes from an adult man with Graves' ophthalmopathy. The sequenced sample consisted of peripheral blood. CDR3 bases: TGTGCCAGCAGCTTAGATGGGCTCGGGGCAAACACTGAAGCTTTCTTT. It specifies CASSLDGLGANTEAFF.